This TCR beta chain was recorded in a study of cytomegalovirus exposure and HLA in healthy donors. Study-wide results and limits: A later analysis by the authors found several of the most significant clusters apparently linked to common viral pathogens. Most subjects had HLA-A and HLA-B alleles reportedly predicted accurately by TCR beta sequences.

The PCR employed 60 Vbeta primers together with 13 Jbeta primers. In the authors' workflow: Some 80 million unique TCR beta chains, 10 million to 14 million shared, were counted in a later analysis. Data came from immunoSEQ multiplex PCR; TCRdb stores just in-frame clones and leaves some out. V and J calls and clone size are copied from that table; D and trimming were computed from the DNA. Counted here are about 160,000 clones, roughly 88% occurring once; the ten biggest clones make up 1.2%. V lost 3 bases to trimming and J lost 4 bases; unmatched junction nucleotides: 4. The CDR3 is 17 amino acids. CDR1 is KGHSH, CDR2 LQKENI, per germline. This clone was counted between two and nine times. Its antigen is unknown.

Sequenced material: PBMCs. This clonotype was obtained from a boy between 2 and 10 years old in good health and CMV-seronegative. This chain joins TRBV18 and TRBJ2-2, with 14 bases fitting TRBD2. CDR3 sequence (DNA): TGTGCCAGCTCACCCCTCGGGACTAGCGGGAGCACCGGGGAGCTGTTTTTT. Translation gives CASSPLGTSGSTGELFF.